This TCR beta chain was retrieved from a study of blood T cell repertoires in COVID-19. Each participant's cohort was designated according to participant-reported clinical history. This CDR3 contains 13 residues. The junction had 4 bases not matched to a gene; V was cut back by 1 base and J by 7 bases. Germline CDR1 SGHNT, CDR2 YYREEE (reference sequence). Profiling relied on immunoSEQ multiplex PCR, and the TCRdb table lists in-frame clones only, not all of them. The sample has roughly 420,000 clones; roughly 90% are singletons. The sequence was collected from a woman in her twenties or thirties with acute COVID-19. Sequences were obtained from PBMCs or T cells enriched from blood (not recorded which). The chain uses TRBV5-4 and TRBJ1-2, with TRBD1 matching over 7 bases. CDR3 nucleotide sequence: TGTGCCAGCAGCTTGAGACAGGGCGGTGGCTACACCTTC. It yields the protein CASSLRQGGGYTF.